This T cell receptor beta chain was captured by sequencing in a study of blood T cells in healthy people across ages (dated by TCRdb to the mid-2010s). Study-level background: In model experiments, template switching captured roughly one uniquely barcoded TCR beta cDNA molecule for every two T cells. Two additional independent replicas of 1 million unique cDNA reads from the same blood draw were analyzed for two donors (one aged 18 to 29 and one aged 80 or older). To track age-related changes in TCR beta repertoire diversity, the study relied on deep sequencing normalized with unique cDNA molecular identifiers. To avoid experimental bias, donors of different ages were distributed randomly across sequencing lanes. The donors were divided into four age groups: young (average around 17 years), middle-aged (approximately 39), aged (roughly 66) and long-lived (around 80).

Systemically healthy Caucasian individuals from Russia, 35 to 50 in total and aged roughly 6 to 95 years, were included as donors. Each donor gave ten milliliters of peripheral blood, collected into EDTA-treated Vacutainer tubes. Ficoll-Paque density-gradient centrifugation was used to isolate PBMCs, with at least 6.5 million per sample. Total RNA was extracted from PBMCs with Trizol reagent, with at least 6 micrograms obtained per sample. For every donor, flow cytometry on a PBMC aliquot measured the percentage of naive CD45RAhigh/CD27high T cells. Reading from cysteine to phenylalanine, the CDR3 counts 14 amino acids. Left in the record is the CDR3 DNA by itself, 42 bases read in frame from the first base. Via the germline V gene, CDR1 is MNHEY and CDR2 SVGEGT. Germline trimming amounts to 7 bases on V and 2 bases on J, with 6 as the count of junction bases outside the gene matches. This clonotype was detected only a few times. What antigen it recognizes has not been identified. No base quality information exists; no much larger clone differs at one position.

Overall results and qualifications from the work: The long-lived group showed more naive CD4+ T cells, fewer expanded clones and increased TCR diversity than the aged group, suggesting age selection. Observed TCR beta diversity per million T cells fell roughly linearly with age, and a significant reduction was already apparent by age roughly 40. Because donor CMV infection status was unknown, age-related changes in expanded clonotypes were potentially confounded. Because profiling used bulk unsorted PBMCs, naive and antigen-experienced compartments could not be compared conclusively. Observed TCR beta diversity correlated strongly with the percentage of naive T cells measured by flow cytometry. Estimates of total diversity based on one million sequenced T cells were regarded as lower bounds and as underestimates.

The library was built by means of 5' RACE. Sequencing took place on an Illumina HiSeq 2500. A second PCR of roughly 7 to 11 cycles was performed with a sample-barcoded 5' primer and a J-beta primer mix. Each TCR beta cDNA molecule received a unique molecular identifier from a template-switch 5' adaptor carrying 12 random nucleotides. At least 2.5 million CDR3-containing paired-end reads were obtained from each sample. First-strand cDNA synthesis was performed from all RNA using the Mint cDNA synthesis kit, with priming by a TRBC-specific oligonucleotide. All cDNA was treated with uracil-DNA glycosylase and then went through a first 18-cycle PCR with the universal primers M1SS and BC2_uni_R. Concerning the study's data processing: Each sample was normalized by randomly selecting 1 million high-quality reads, each carrying a distinct molecular identifier. Reads sharing molecular identifiers were discarded rather than binned into consensus sequences. CDR3 identification, clonotype clustering and error correction used MiTCR with a Q25 quality threshold and the strictest error-elimination algorithm. A nonparametric unseen species model with Euler transformation was used to estimate lower-bound total TCR beta diversity. Clones were called with MiXCR by TCRdb after fastp trimmed the public reads at Q25, and only in-frame beta chains were retained. Each CDR3 protein gets just one entry, which takes the most common genes and DNA from the rows behind it. The V and J calls follow TCRdb's processing rather than the paper's. The table for this sample lists some 710,000 distinct CDR3 sequences; 20% to 25% of them were counted only once. The ten largest clones add up to 22% of the sample.

This TCR was recovered from a man between 65 and 85 years old in good health. The sequenced sample was blood. The rearrangement combines TRBV6-2 or TRBV6-3 with TRBJ2-3; 7 middle bases align to TRBD2. DNA sequence: TGTGCCAGCACCGAGGGAGGGGCCACAGATACGCAGTATTTT. This codes for CASTEGGATDTQYF.